This T cell receptor (beta chain) was captured in a study of cytomegalovirus exposure and HLA in healthy donors. Study-wide results and caveats: Previous analysis showed most TCR beta V segments were productive about 90% or about 30% of the time.

Germline CDR1 and CDR2: SGHVS and FQNEAQ. The CDR3 is 14 residues long. V lost 1 base to trimming and J lost 4 bases, with 7 bases between them. PCR involved 60 Vbeta and 13 Jbeta primers. Clones were read by immunoSEQ multiplex PCR, and TCRdb kept only the in-frame ones, dropping some. This sample has tens of thousands of clones, with 84% found just once. Regarding this clone: Its target is not known.

The sequencing input was PBMCs. The V and J genes are TRBV7-8 and TRBJ2-2; a possible D gene is TRBD1 (5 bases). This TCR was sampled from a man in his sixties or seventies in good health and CMV-seropositive. The chain's CDR3 is CASSLERGTGELFF. CDR3 bases: TGTGCCAGCAGCTTAGAAAGGGGCACCGGGGAGCTGTTTTTT.